This T cell receptor (beta chain) was captured by sequencing in a study of quantifying T cell responses using KT2 cells. Study as a whole: cDNA was made from DNase-treated RNA using alpha and beta constant primers. The second PCR was a qPCR stopped at a predetermined fluorescence threshold. Notes on the study in general: KT2 sequence counts showed saturation when very many KT2 cells were spiked in.

CDR1 is KGHDR and CDR2 is SFDVKD in the germline V gene. The V and J ends lost 2 bases and 5 bases respectively, with 20 bases between them. The CDR3 extends over 17 amino acids. Worth noting for this clonotype: The antigen is not known.

An oligo carrying a UMI was ligated to the cDNA 3' end. First-round PCR used roughly 4 cycles and beta primers RC1.1 and RC1.2 covering TRBC1 and TRBC2. TCR alpha and beta chains were handled separately starting at the second PCR. TCRdb ran MiXCR on the UMI-ligation and nested PCR reads and lists one entry per CDR3 protein. The data show approximately 46,000 distinct CDR3 sequences, approximately 10% seen once. Sequenced input: PBMCs spiked with cells of the T cell clone KT2. This clonotype originated in a human donor. V gene TRBV24-1 combines with J gene TRBJ2-5, with D perhaps matching TRBD1 (5 bases). CDR3 region: CATSDSTPGFGVETQYF. For the CDR3, the DNA is TGTGCCACCAGTGATTCCACACCAGGGTTCGGAGTGGAGACCCAGTACTTC.